Each of the 9 T cell receptor beta chains below was sequenced from the same sample in a study of PD-1 blockade in classical Hodgkin lymphoma. Time point here: cycle 4 day 1 (C4D1), after about 6 weeks of nivolumab. All patients relapsed after autologous stem cell transplantation, and brentuximab vedotin exposure varied. CD8+ T cell isolation from thawed PBMCs was performed by magnetic negative selection. TCRdb's copy holds only in-frame clones and misses some; the assay was immunoSEQ multiplex PCR. This table holds 2,600 or so clones, approximately 70% found once. The source was CD8+ T cells from blood, collected before the fourth cycle of nivolumab. The receptor set was obtained from a human donor with classical Hodgkin lymphoma.

The rearrangement joins TRBV7-6 to TRBJ1-2; possible D gene TRBD1, 5 bases. V lost 6 bases and J 5 bases, leaving 13 bases between the germline ends. Germline V gene sequence: CDR1 SGHVS, CDR2 FNYEAQ. This CDR3 spans 13 amino acids. The CDR3 region has the DNA TGTGCCAGCAGACTAGACAGCTCATATGGCTACACCTTC. Its protein product is CASRLDSSYGYTF.

The chain combines TRBV5-1 with TRBJ2-7; 9 bases fit TRBD1. Germline V lookup: CDR1 SGHRS, CDR2 YFSETQ. The V segment lost 1 base and the J segment 2 bases; nucleotides outside the gene matches: 19. The CDR3 contains 20 residues. CDR3 sequence (DNA): TGCGCCAGCAGCTTGATTAGGAGGGGACAGGGCAAATTTAGAACCTACGAGCAGTACTTC. This codes for CASSLIRRGQGKFRTYEQYF.

V is TRBV7-2 and J is TRBJ2-5; TRBD2 aligns across 8 bases. This CDR3 has 17 amino acids. The V gene's germline CDR1 is SGHTA and CDR2 FQGNSA. The ends lost 0 bases at V and 1 base at J; junction bases unmatched: 7. The CDR3 loop is CASSLALLAGFQETQYF. The CDR3 DNA reads as TGTGCCAGCAGCTTAGCGCTATTAGCGGGGTTCCAAGAGACCCAGTACTTC.

The J gene is TRBJ1-2, the V gene TRBV9, with D unresolved. V was cut by 0 bases and J by 4 bases, with 7 bases left in between. Germline values: CDR1 SGDLS, CDR2 YYNGEE. The CDR3 covers 13 residues. The CDR3 region has the DNA TGTGCCAGCAGCGTAGGGTCTAGCTATGGCTACACCTTC. Its translation is CASSVGSSYGYTF.

The chain carries TRBV11-2 and TRBJ2-3, with 13 bases identical to TRBD2. V shed 5 bases, J shed 1 base, and the junction held 6 bases outside the gene matches. Germline CDR1 is SGHAT and CDR2 is FQNNGV. This CDR3 contains 17 residues. CDR3 nucleotide sequence: TGTGCCAGCAGCCTGTCAGGACTAGCGGGGGGCACAGATACGCAGTATTTT. This gives the protein CASSLSGLAGGTDTQYF. Full variable domain (outside the CDR3, taken from reference TRBV11-2 and TRBJ2-3): EAGVAQSPRYKIIEKRQSVAFWCNPISGHATLYWYQQILGQGPKLLIQFQNNGVVDDSQLPKDRFSAERLKGVDSTLKIQPAKLEDSAVYLCASSLSGLAGGTDTQYFGPGTRLTVL.

This sequence joins TRBV7-9 and TRBJ1-1, with TRBD1 matching over 7 bases. The V gene end was trimmed by 5 bases and the J gene end by 1 base; junction bases not matched to a gene: 13. This CDR3 contains 17 residues. From germline, CDR1 is SEHNR and CDR2 FQNEAQ (reference sequence). In nucleotides, the CDR3 is TGTGCCAGCAGCCCCCAGACAGGGCAAAGGGCGAACACTGAAGCTTTCTTT. Protein sequence: CASSPQTGQRANTEAFF.

This clone is classed as medium-sized (0.01 to 0.1%). The chain joins TRBV9 to TRBJ1-1, with D possibly matching TRBD1 (6 bases). The ends were cut back, 4 bases at V and 2 bases at J, with 24 bases in the middle. The CDR3 extends over 18 amino acids. Germline values: CDR1 SGDLS, CDR2 YYNGEE. DNA of the CDR3: TGTGCCAGCAGCTTAAACCCCCTCGGGGGCATCTTCAACACTGAAGCTTTCTTT. This codes for CASSLNPLGGIFNTEAFF. Filled out from reference TRBV9 and TRBJ1-1, the complete variable domain reads DSGVTQTPKHLITATGQRVTLRCSPRSGDLSVYWYQQSLDQGLQFLIQYYNGEERAKGNILERFSAQQFPDLHSELNLSSLELGDSALYFCASSLNPLGGIFNTEAFFGQGTRLTVV.

J is TRBJ1-2 and V is TRBV29-1, with 11 bases lining up with TRBD1. This CDR3 comprises 13 residues. The ends lost 7 bases at V and 4 bases at J; junction bases unmatched: 5. From germline, CDR1 is SQVTM and CDR2 ANQGSEA. The CDR3 loop reads CSGWTGGIYGYTF. The CDR3 coding sequence is TGCAGCGGGTGGACAGGGGGCATCTATGGCTACACCTTC.

The chain uses TRBV7-9 and TRBJ2-7; no definite D call. The germline gives CDR1 SEHNR, CDR2 FQNEAQ (reference sequence). Trimming took 2 bases from V and 7 from J, leaving 9 bases between them. The CDR3 loop spans 12 amino acids. The DNA for the CDR3 is TGTGCCAGCAGCTTATCAATGCGGGAGCAGTACTTC. This translates into CASSLSMREQYF.